Given below is one T cell receptor beta chain in context. Its target is not known. The data derive from a study of T cells in Graves' hyperthyroidism and ophthalmopathy. Study background: Peripheral blood collection took place at initial diagnosis, before any treatment. General study results and limits: In blood, most of the thyroid clonotypes expanded above 0.001 were also present.

Researchers amplified the TCR beta CDR3 regions from RNA transcripts. HTBI primers were used for first-round RT-PCR of the TCR CDR3. A single record per CDR3 protein comes from TCRdb applying MiXCR to the multiplex PCR reads. The sample carries around 250,000 distinct CDR3 sequences, roughly 15% recorded once. Sequenced input: blood. The source is a woman younger than 30 with Graves' ophthalmopathy.

This CDR3 reads CSARDLGTSGGLGGTDTQYF. DNA for the CDR3: TGCAGTGCTAGAGATTTAGGGACTAGCGGCGGGCTGGGGGGAACAGATACGCAGTATTTT. This chain links TRBV20-1 with TRBJ2-3; TRBD2 agrees at 11 bases. The trim removed 0 bases at V and 3 bases at J, leaving 17 bases unmatched. The germline V gene encodes CDR1 DFQATT and CDR2 SNEGSKA (reference sequence). The CDR3 has 20 amino acids.